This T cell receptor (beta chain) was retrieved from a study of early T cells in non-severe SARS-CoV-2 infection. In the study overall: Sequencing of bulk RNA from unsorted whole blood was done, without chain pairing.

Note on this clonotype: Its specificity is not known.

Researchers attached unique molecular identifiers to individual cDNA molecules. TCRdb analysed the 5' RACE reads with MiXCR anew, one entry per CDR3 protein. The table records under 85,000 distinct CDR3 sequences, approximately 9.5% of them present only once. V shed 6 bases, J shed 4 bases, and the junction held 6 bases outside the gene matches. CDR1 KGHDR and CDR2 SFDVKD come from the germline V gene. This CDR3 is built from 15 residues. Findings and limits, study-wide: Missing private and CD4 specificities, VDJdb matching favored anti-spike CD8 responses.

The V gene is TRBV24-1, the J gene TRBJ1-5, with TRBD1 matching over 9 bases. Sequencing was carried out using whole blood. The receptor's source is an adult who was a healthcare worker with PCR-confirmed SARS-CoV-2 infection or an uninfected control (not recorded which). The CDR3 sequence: CATSKPGQGNQPQHF. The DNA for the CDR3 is TGTGCCACCAGTAAACCGGGACAGGGAAATCAGCCCCAGCATTTT.